This T cell receptor (beta chain) was sequenced for a study of control samples from healthy donors and cancer patients. V trimming: 5 bases; J trimming: 5 bases; junction bases outside the gene matches: 9. The V gene's germline CDR1 is SGHDN and CDR2 FVKESK. The CDR3 runs 15 residues. Sample share makes this clone medium-sized. Clones were read by immunoSEQ multiplex PCR, and TCRdb kept only the in-frame ones, dropping some. The table shows 40,000 to 65,000 clones, with about 85% occurring only once. V is TRBV14 and J is TRBJ1-2; 9 nucleotides line up with TRBD1. This clonotype was sampled from a man aged 60-69 years with head and neck cancer. The source material was PBMCs. The CDR3 DNA is TGTGCCAGCAGCTGGGGACAGGGATGGTCTTATGGCTACACCTTC. Translation: CASSWGQGWSYGYTF. Filled out from reference TRBV14 and TRBJ1-2, the complete variable domain reads EAGVTQFPSHSVIEKGQTVTLRCDPISGHDNLYWYRRVMGKEIKFLLHFVKESKQDESGMPNNRFLAERTGGTYSTLKVQPAELEDSGVYFCASSWGQGWSYGYTFGSGTRLTVV.